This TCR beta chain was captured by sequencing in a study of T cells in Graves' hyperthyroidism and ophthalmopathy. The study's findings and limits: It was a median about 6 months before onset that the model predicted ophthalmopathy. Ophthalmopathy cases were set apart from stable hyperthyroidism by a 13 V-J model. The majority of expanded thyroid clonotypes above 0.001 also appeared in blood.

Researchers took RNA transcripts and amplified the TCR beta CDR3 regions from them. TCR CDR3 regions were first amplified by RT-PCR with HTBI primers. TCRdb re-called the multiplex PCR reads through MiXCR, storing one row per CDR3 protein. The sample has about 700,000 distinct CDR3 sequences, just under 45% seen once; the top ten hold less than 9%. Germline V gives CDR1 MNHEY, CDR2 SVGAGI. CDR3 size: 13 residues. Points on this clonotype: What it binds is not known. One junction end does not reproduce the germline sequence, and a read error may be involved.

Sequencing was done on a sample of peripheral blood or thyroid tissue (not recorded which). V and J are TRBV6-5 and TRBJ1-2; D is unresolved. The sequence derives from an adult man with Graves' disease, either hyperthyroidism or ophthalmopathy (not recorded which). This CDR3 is CAISYGQVTGYTF. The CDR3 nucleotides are TGTGCCATCAGTTACGGGCAGGTGACTGGCTACACCTTC.